These 21 T cell receptor beta chains were all obtained from the same sample, sequenced in a study of cytomegalovirus exposure and HLA in healthy donors. Data came from immunoSEQ multiplex PCR; TCRdb stores just in-frame clones and leaves some out. The repertoire consists of roughly 140,000 clones, with around 86% occurring once and the leading ten covering less than 9%. The sequenced material came from PBMCs. These TCRs come from a man younger than 30 in good health and CMV-seropositive.

The rearrangement joins TRBV18 to TRBJ2-1; 16 bases agree with TRBD2. CDR1 is KGHSH, CDR2 LQKENI, per germline. V was pared by 3 bases and J by 7 bases, with 3 bases of the junction left unmatched. This CDR3 has 16 amino acids. The DNA of the CDR3 is TGTGCCAGCTCACCTCCGGGACTAGCGGGAGGGAATGAGCAGTTCTTC. Protein product: CASSPPGLAGGNEQFF.

The chain uses TRBV5-1 and TRBJ2-3; perhaps TRBD1 as D (6 bases). Deletions cut 1 base from V and 3 bases from J, with 12 bases between. This CDR3 contains 15 residues. CDR1 and CDR2 (germline): SGHRS, YFSETQ. CDR3 residues: CASSLLDRSTDTQYF. The DNA of the CDR3 is TGCGCCAGCAGCTTGCTCGACAGGTCGACAGATACGCAGTATTTT.

The chain employs TRBV5-1 and TRBJ2-7, with TRBD1 matching 11 bases. This CDR3 contains 15 residues. Looked up from germline, CDR1 is SGHRS and CDR2 is YFSETQ. With 2 bases clipped from V and 5 bases from J, the junction kept 6 bases outside the gene matches. The CDR3, as DNA: TGCGCCAGCAGCTTCCTGGGACAGGGGGTTAACGAGCAGTACTTC. This gives the protein CASSFLGQGVNEQYF.

This chain's CDR3 is CASSLDGQGAYEQYF. The DNA of the CDR3 is TGTGCCAGCAGCCTAGACGGACAGGGCGCCTACGAGCAGTACTTC. This chain joins TRBV5-6 and TRBJ2-7; 8 bases map to TRBD1. CDR3 size: 15 residues. Germline loops: CDR1 SGHDT, CDR2 YYEEEE. Germline trimming cut 4 bases from V and 2 bases from J; bases unmatched to any gene: 8. Supplemented by reference TRBV5-6 and TRBJ2-7, the full variable domain reads DAGVTQSPTHLIKTRGQQVTLRCSPKSGHDTVSWYQQALGQGPQFIFQYYEEEERQRGNFPDRFSGHQFPNYSSELNVNALLLGDSALYLCASSLDGQGAYEQYFGPGTRLTVT.

The genes are TRBV11-1 and TRBJ1-4, with D maybe TRBD1 (5 bases). Trimming left V 5 bases short and J 10 bases short, with 20 bases between. Germline CDR1 reads SGHAT; CDR2 reads FQDESV (reference sequence). The length of the CDR3 is 15 residues. The CDR3 protein is CASSLRVQGIGKLFF. In nucleotides, the CDR3 is TGTGCCAGCAGCCTTCGCGTTCAGGGAATCGGAAAACTGTTTTTT.

The rearrangement links TRBV29-1 to TRBJ1-4; tentative D call: TRBD1 (5 bases). Germline V gives CDR1 SQVTM, CDR2 ANQGSEA. V was shortened by 5 bases and J by 8 bases, with 12 bases between the two germline ends. This CDR3 is 12 amino acids long. CDR3 nucleotide sequence: TGCAGCGTTCGTTTCTGGGGCGAAAAACTGTTTTTT. The encoded protein is CSVRFWGEKLFF.

The CDR3 sequence: CASSLVPHSGSANTGELFF. The CDR3 DNA reads as TGCGCCAGCAGCTTGGTACCCCATAGCGGGTCCGCGAACACCGGGGAGCTGTTTTTT. This chain joins TRBV5-1 and TRBJ2-2; 7 nucleotides align to TRBD2. With V trimmed by 0 bases and J by 0 bases, 11 bases remained unmatched. Germline V gene lookup returns CDR1 SGHRS and CDR2 YFSETQ. The CDR3 is 19 amino acids.

The rearrangement links TRBV2 to TRBJ2-7, with D perhaps matching TRBD1 (6 bases). V dropped 6 bases and J dropped 0 bases, with 12 bases sitting between them. There are 14 residues in the CDR3. Germline V gives CDR1 SNHLY, CDR2 FYNNEI. The CDR3 coding sequence is TGTGCCAGCAGACGACTGGACAGCTCCTACGAGCAGTACTTC. Its translation: CASRRLDSSYEQYF.

The chain joins TRBV5-1 to TRBJ2-1; 8 nucleotides agree with TRBD2. Germline CDR1 is SGHRS and CDR2 is YFSETQ. CDR3 length equals 16 residues. Unmatched junction bases numbered 3, after V lost 1 base and J lost 0 bases. CDR3 in DNA: TGCGCCAGCAGCTTGTCGGGAGGGAGCTCCTACAATGAGCAGTTCTTC. This sequence encodes CASSLSGGSSYNEQFF.

V usage is TRBV7-6 and J usage is TRBJ2-7, with TRBD2 matching 10 bases. V shed 6 bases, J shed 5 bases, and the junction held 7 bases outside the gene matches. CDR1 is SGHVS and CDR2 is FNYEAQ in the germline V gene. The CDR3 spans 14 residues. The CDR3 nucleotides read TGTGCCAGCAGGAGCGGGGGGGGGACCAACGAGCAGTACTTC. Translation: CASRSGGGTNEQYF.

The rearrangement links TRBV6-6 to TRBJ1-2; D is unclear. The CDR3 extends over 14 amino acids. CDR1 and CDR2 (germline): MNHNY, SVGAGI (reference sequence). Trimming took 4 bases from V and 0 from J, leaving 9 bases between them. The CDR3 here is CASSLPSSNYGYTF. Written as DNA, the CDR3 is TGTGCCAGCAGTTTGCCCAGTTCTAACTATGGCTACACCTTC.

The rearrangement links TRBV14 to TRBJ2-7, with D possibly TRBD1 on 5 matching bases. The germline V gene encodes CDR1 SGHDN and CDR2 FVKESK. This CDR3 region has 15 residues. The V end was cut by 1 base, the J end by 4 bases, with 14 bases between. The CDR3 DNA reads TGTGCCAGCAGCCAAGGGACAAGTCCATTTTACGAGCAGTACTTC. Its translation: CASSQGTSPFYEQYF. Full variable domain (remainder filled in from reference TRBV14 and TRBJ2-7): EAGVTQFPSHSVIEKGQTVTLRCDPISGHDNLYWYRRVMGKEIKFLLHFVKESKQDESGMPNNRFLAERTGGTYSTLKVQPAELEDSGVYFCASSQGTSPFYEQYFGPGTRLTVT.

This clone was observed a single time. V and J are TRBV29-1 and TRBJ2-7, with 7 bases lining up with TRBD2. The CDR3 covers 14 residues. V was pared by 3 bases and J by 0 bases, with 5 bases of the junction left unmatched. CDR1 and CDR2 (germline): SQVTM, ANQGSEA. CDR3 nucleotides: TGCAGCGTTGATAGCGGGCAGACCTCCTACGAGCAGTACTTC. It translates to CSVDSGQTSYEQYF.

This rearrangement joins TRBV5-1 to TRBJ1-5; 10 positions match TRBD1. V lost 2 bases to trimming and J lost 5 bases; unmatched junction nucleotides: 4. This CDR3 is 15 amino acids long. Per the germline V gene, CDR1 is SGHRS and CDR2 is YFSETQ. The CDR3: CASSFETGGDQPQHF. CDR3 in DNA: TGCGCCAGCAGCTTCGAGACAGGGGGCGATCAGCCCCAGCATTTT.

J is TRBJ1-1 and V is TRBV29-1; D remains ambiguous. The germline V gene has CDR1 SQVTM and CDR2 ANQGSEA. The CDR3 is 13 amino acids. The V gene lost 6 bases and the J gene lost 1 base, with 12 bases spanning the gap. CDR3 loop: CSVRLGGNTEAFF. The CDR3 coding sequence is TGCAGCGTAAGACTCGGAGGGAACACTGAAGCTTTCTTT.

V and J are TRBV11-2 and TRBJ2-7, with D possibly matching TRBD1 (6 bases). Per germline, CDR1 SGHAT and CDR2 FQNNGV. The CDR3 is 13 amino acids. Trimming shortened V by 6 bases and J by 6 bases, and 15 bases separated the two germline ends. The CDR3 DNA reads as TGTGCCAGCAGGTCCACAGGGCTCGGCGAGCAGTACTTC. This encodes CASRSTGLGEQYF.

The CDR3 DNA is TGTGCCAGCTCACCACCGCGGGACAGGCCCTATGGCTACACCTTC. Residues: CASSPPRDRPYGYTF. J is TRBJ1-2 and V is TRBV18; TRBD1 agrees at 8 bases. In germline, CDR1 is KGHSH, CDR2 LQKENI. V was pared by 0 bases and J by 4 bases, with 4 bases of the junction left unmatched. The CDR3 spans 15 residues.

The chain is built from TRBV14 and TRBJ1-1; the D is unclear. Trimming left V 0 bases short and J 1 base short, with 12 bases between. In germline, CDR1 is SGHDN, CDR2 FVKESK. The CDR3 consists of 16 residues. The DNA of the CDR3 is TGTGCCAGCAGCCAAGATCCCAATCGGAGGAACACTGAAGCTTTCTTT. This encodes CASSQDPNRRNTEAFF.

A few counts support this clone. The chain has TRBV28 and TRBJ2-3; 7 nucleotides align to TRBD2. In germline, CDR1 is MDHEN, CDR2 SYDVKM. The CDR3 loop spans 16 amino acids. V was clipped by 7 bases and J by 6 bases; unmatched bases: 16. DNA of the CDR3: TGTGCCAGCACCCCCAGATTAGCGGGCGGGATCGATACGCAGTATTTT. Encoded protein: CASTPRLAGGIDTQYF.

There are a few counts of this clone. V is TRBV30 and J is TRBJ2-7, with 8 nucleotides matching TRBD1. CDR1 is GTSNPN and CDR2 is SVGIG in the germline V gene (reference sequence). V dropped 1 base and J dropped 3; count of bases not matched to a gene: 5. This CDR3 is 14 amino acids long. The CDR3 DNA reads TGTGCCTGGAGTGAAGGGACAGGCTACTACGAGCAGTACTTC. Translation: CAWSEGTGYYEQYF.

This clone was seen more than once but under ten times. The V call is TRBV6-5, the J call TRBJ1-1; a possible D gene is TRBD1 (6 bases). V was clipped by 5 bases and J by 2 bases, with 15 bases between them. Germline loops: CDR1 MNHEY, CDR2 SVGAGI. CDR3 length: 15 residues. The chain's CDR3 is CASSGQTGVNTEAFF. For the CDR3, the DNA is TGTGCCAGCAGTGGACAGACAGGCGTAAACACTGAAGCTTTCTTT.